This TCR beta chain was identified during a study of beta chain features in type 1 diabetes. Background on the study: Age, gender, cell numbers and subset yield matched between patients and controls.

TCRB transcripts that were expressed got sequenced, as all of the isolated RNA had been reverse transcribed. Naive, central memory and regulatory T cell samples averaged about 3.5 million reads. TCRdb's copy holds only in-frame clones and misses some; the assay was immunoSEQ multiplex PCR. The table lists approximately 170,000 clones, just over 9% of them singletons. CDR1 SGHNT and CDR2 YENEEA come from the germline V gene. CDR3 size: 15 residues. V trimming: 5 bases; J trimming: 2 bases; junction bases outside the gene matches: 8. The V call is TRBV11-3, the J call TRBJ2-5; 7 bases map to TRBD1. The specimen was central memory CD4+ T cells from blood. This receptor was taken from a woman between 18 and 29 years old in good health. The CDR3 reads CASSPLRDRQETQYF. CDR3 nucleotide sequence: TGTGCCAGCAGCCCCCTCCGGGACAGACAAGAGACCCAGTACTTC.